One sample yielded the 5 T cell receptor beta chains listed below, sequenced in a study of identical twins. TCRdb re-derived calls from the 5' RACE reads in MiXCR, one entry per CDR3 protein. The sample consists of 450,000 to 600,000 distinct CDR3 sequences, about 22% of them appearing once. This same sample was also part of a study on yellow fever vaccine responses in identical twins.

The sample taken for sequencing was CD4+ T cells sorted from blood. These receptors were collected from a woman between 18 and 29 years old in good health.

This clonotype was observed a handful of times. The chain has TRBV3-1 and TRBJ2-1; 12 nucleotides match TRBD2. The CDR3 covers 14 residues. Germline V gives CDR1 LGHDT, CDR2 YNNKEL (reference sequence). The V segment lost 0 bases and the J segment 15 bases; nucleotides outside the gene matches: 6. CDR3 DNA: TGTGCCAGCAGCCAAGATCGACTAGCGGGAGATCCGTTCTTC. Its translation: CASSQDRLAGDPFF.

The genes are TRBV7-9 and TRBJ2-1; D not certain. The CDR3 loop spans 15 amino acids. Germline CDR1 is SEHNR and CDR2 is FQNEAQ (reference sequence). Trimming removed 5 bases at V and 6 bases at J, with 17 bases between. The CDR3 is CASSRRPQKINEQFF. The CDR3 bases are TGTGCCAGCAGCCGAAGACCACAAAAAATCAATGAGCAGTTCTTC.

The chain combines TRBV6-4 with TRBJ2-1; 11 nucleotides align to TRBD2. V was pared by 4 bases and J by 9 bases, with 14 bases of the junction left unmatched. Looked up from germline, CDR1 is MRHNA and CDR2 is SNTAGT. The CDR3 has 17 amino acids. The CDR3 loop reads CASSAATSSGGLREQFF. CDR3 in DNA: TGTGCCAGCAGTGCCGCTACCTCTAGCGGGGGGCTGCGTGAGCAGTTCTTC.

Only a few counts were recorded for this clonotype. The chain is built from TRBV4-2 and TRBJ1-5, with 7 bases fitting TRBD1. CDR1 LGHNA and CDR2 YNFKEQ come from the germline V gene. The CDR3 extends over 15 amino acids. Trimming at V came to 4 bases and at J to 3 bases, leaving 6 bases not matched to a gene. DNA of the CDR3: TGTGCCAGCAGCCCGGGACAGTCTTTCAATCAGCCCCAGCATTTT. Its translation is CASSPGQSFNQPQHF.

This clonotype was detected only once. The chain combines TRBV5-5 with TRBJ1-5; no reliable D call. Deletions cut 0 bases from V and 3 bases from J, with 10 bases between. This CDR3 is 15 amino acids long. CDR1 SGHKS and CDR2 YYEKEE come from the germline V gene (reference sequence). CDR3 sequence reads: CASSLEQRTNQPQHF. The DNA for the CDR3 is TGTGCCAGCAGCTTGGAACAGCGAACCAATCAGCCCCAGCATTTT.